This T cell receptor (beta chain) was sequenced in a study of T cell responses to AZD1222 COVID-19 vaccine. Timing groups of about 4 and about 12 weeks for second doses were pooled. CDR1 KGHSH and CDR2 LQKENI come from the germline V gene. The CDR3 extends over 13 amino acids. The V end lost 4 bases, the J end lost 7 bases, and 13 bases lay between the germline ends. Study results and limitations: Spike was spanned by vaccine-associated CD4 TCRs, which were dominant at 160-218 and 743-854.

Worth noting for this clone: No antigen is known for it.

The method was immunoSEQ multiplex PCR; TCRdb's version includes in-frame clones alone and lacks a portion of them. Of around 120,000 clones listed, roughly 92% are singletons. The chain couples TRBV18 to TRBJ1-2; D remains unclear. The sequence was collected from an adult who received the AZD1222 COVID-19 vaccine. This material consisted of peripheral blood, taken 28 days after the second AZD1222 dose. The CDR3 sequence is CASSLELQSGYTF. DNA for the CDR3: TGTGCCAGCTCACTCGAGCTGCAGAGTGGCTACACCTTC.